Below, 20 T cell receptor beta chains from the same sample are listed, as sequenced in a study of cytotoxic CD8 clonotypes in ibrutinib-treated CLL. Here immunoSEQ multiplex PCR was the method, and the copy in TCRdb shows in-frame clones only, minus some. The sample records hundreds of thousands of clones, 70% being singletons. This sample comprised PBMCs, obtained after 24 months of ibrutinib treatment. Receptors were obtained from a human donor with chronic lymphocytic leukemia.

The chain couples TRBV28 to TRBJ2-7; 8 nucleotides agree with TRBD1. This CDR3 region has 13 residues. V shed 5 bases and J 6 bases; nucleotides not matched to a gene: 6. Germline loops: CDR1 MDHEN, CDR2 SYDVKM. The CDR3 loop reads CASSVRGPGEQYF. CDR3 DNA: TGTGCCAGCAGTGTCAGGGGGCCGGGCGAGCAGTACTTC.

Only a few counts were recorded for this clone. The gene calls are TRBV6-1 and TRBJ2-7; D tentatively fits TRBD1 or TRBD2 (5 bases each). Germline lookup yields CDR1 MNHNS and CDR2 SASEGT. Deletions cut 6 bases from V and 5 bases from J, with 11 bases between. This CDR3 region has 12 residues. CDR3 DNA: TGTGCCAGCAGCCGGGACGTGGACGAGCAGTACTTC. Amino acids: CASSRDVDEQYF.

This clone has a handful of counts. The chain is built from TRBV28 and TRBJ1-2; D is unclear. CDR1 MDHEN and CDR2 SYDVKM come from the germline V gene. The V gene lost 8 bases and the J gene lost 2 bases, with 6 bases spanning the gap. The CDR3 is 11 amino acids. CDR3 bases: TGTGCCAGCCGTAACAACTATGGCTACACCTTC. Translation gives CASRNNYGYTF.

The rearrangement joins TRBV7-8 to TRBJ2-1, with TRBD2 identical over 12 bases. The germline gives CDR1 SGHVS, CDR2 FQNEAQ. The CDR3 sequence is 16 residues long. Trimming removed 4 bases from V and 7 bases from J; junction bases left unmatched: 8. CDR3 residues: CASSYRLAGEANEQFF. CDR3 nucleotides: TGTGCCAGCAGCTATAGACTAGCGGGAGAAGCGAATGAGCAGTTCTTC. Looking up the rest from reference TRBV7-8 and TRBJ2-1 gives the full variable domain: GAGVSQSPRYKVAKRGQDVALRCDPISGHVSLFWYQQALGQGPEFLTYFQNEAQLDKSGLPSDRFFAERPEGSVSTLKIQRTQQEDSAVYLCASSYRLAGEANEQFFGPGTRLTVL.

The chain is built from TRBV27 and TRBJ1-4; D not certain. V was cut by 8 bases and J by 4 bases, with 17 bases left in between. The CDR3 consists of 15 residues. The germline V gene encodes CDR1 MNHEY and CDR2 SMNVEV (reference sequence). The CDR3 region has the DNA TGTGCCAGCGGATATGGTCTTTCTGTTAATGAAAAACTGTTTTTT. Translated: CASGYGLSVNEKLFF.

The chain links TRBV19 to TRBJ1-1; no firm D call. V lost 1 base and J 4 bases, leaving 7 bases between the germline ends. Looked up from germline, CDR1 is LNHDA and CDR2 is SQIVND (reference sequence). The CDR3 has 13 amino acids. The DNA for the CDR3 is TGTGCCAGTAGTATAGTTGCCGTCACTGAAGCTTTCTTT. It encodes CASSIVAVTEAFF. The variable domain in full, completed from reference TRBV19 and TRBJ1-1, reads DGGITQSPKYLFRKEGQNVTLSCEQNLNHDAMYWYRQDPGQGLRLIYYSQIVNDFQKGDIAEGYSVSREKKESFPLTVTSAQKNPTAFYLCASSIVAVTEAFFGQGTRLTVV.

In nucleotides, the CDR3 is TGTGCCAGCAGTTTCGGCTTACTAGCGGCCTACAATGAGCAGTTCTTC. This codes for CASSFGLLAAYNEQFF. The chain combines TRBV27 with TRBJ2-1; 8 nucleotides line up with TRBD2. The CDR3 is 16 amino acids. V gave up 3 bases and J gave up 2 bases; unmatched junction bases: 6. CDR1 and CDR2 (germline): MNHEY, SMNVEV (reference sequence).

V usage is TRBV6-5 and J usage is TRBJ2-1, with 9 bases lining up with TRBD2. Trimming took 7 bases from V and 12 from J; bases not matched to a gene: 13. The CDR3 length is 14 residues. Germline lookup yields CDR1 MNHEY and CDR2 SVGAGI. The CDR3, as DNA: TGTGCCAGCACCCCCCGGCTCTTTAGCGGGGGGCAGTTCTTC. Translated: CASTPRLFSGGQFF.

This sequence joins TRBV5-1 and TRBJ2-7, with TRBD2 identical over 9 bases. The CDR3 has 15 residues. V shed 0 bases, J shed 7 bases, and the junction held 8 bases outside the gene matches. Germline V lookup: CDR1 SGHRS, CDR2 YFSETQ. CDR3 amino acids: CASSLVAGGTREQYF. As DNA, the CDR3 is TGCGCCAGCAGCTTGGTGGCGGGAGGGACTAGGGAGCAGTACTTC.

The chain links TRBV7-2 to TRBJ2-3, with D possibly TRBD2 on 5 matching bases. The ends were cut back, 0 bases at V and 7 bases at J, with 17 bases in the middle. Germline assignment: CDR1 SGHTA and CDR2 FQGNSA. The CDR3 contains 16 residues. CDR3 region: CASSLAAGGYGNTQYF. As DNA, the CDR3 is TGTGCCAGCAGCTTAGCGGCAGGCGGATACGGGAATACGCAGTATTTT.

This chain connects TRBV20-1 to TRBJ2-1; unclear D gene. Germline V gene lookup returns CDR1 DFQATT and CDR2 SNEGSKA (reference sequence). This CDR3 contains 10 residues. The germline V and J ends were trimmed by 6 bases and 7 bases, with 7 bases remaining between them. CDR3 bases: TGCAGTGCCTTCAGGAATGAGCAGTTCTTC. It codes for CSAFRNEQFF.

This clone has a handful of counts. The rearrangement uses TRBV7-9 and TRBJ2-1; D is undetermined. This CDR3 is 11 amino acids long. V lost 3 bases and J lost 9, with 6 bases in between. Germline-derived CDR1 and CDR2 are SEHNR and FQNEAQ (reference sequence). Here the CDR3 reads CASSFRSEQFF. CDR3 nucleotides: TGTGCCAGCAGCTTTCGGAGTGAGCAGTTCTTC. The whole variable domain, filled in from reference TRBV7-9 and TRBJ2-1, reads DTGVSQNPRHKITKRGQNVTFRCDPISEHNRLYWYRQTLGQGPEFLTYFQNEAQLEKSRLLSDRFSAERPKGSFSTLEIQRTEQGDSAMYLCASSFRSEQFFGPGTRLTVL.

This clone turned up a few times. This chain uses TRBV19 with TRBJ1-1, with D uncertain. V shed 2 bases and J shed 0 bases, with 4 bases lying between them. This CDR3 contains 13 residues. From germline, CDR1 is LNHDA and CDR2 SQIVND (reference sequence). The CDR3 DNA sequence: TGTGCCAGTAGTATACTCGTGAACACTGAAGCTTTCTTT. Its translation: CASSILVNTEAFF.

Only one count was recorded for this clone. The rearrangement links TRBV5-1 to TRBJ2-2, with no clear D. The CDR3 covers 13 residues. The V gene lost 1 base and the J gene lost 5 bases, with 6 bases spanning the gap. CDR1 and CDR2 from the germline V gene are SGHRS and YFSETQ. The CDR3 loop reads CASSLPETGELFF. CDR3 coding DNA: TGCGCCAGCAGCTTGCCCGAAACCGGGGAGCTGTTTTTT. The complete variable domain, with remaining parts taken from reference TRBV5-1 and TRBJ2-2, reads KAGVTQTPRYLIKTRGQQVTLSCSPISGHRSVSWYQQTPGQGLQFLFEYFSETQRNKGNFPGRFSGRQFSNSRSEMNVSTLELGDSALYLCASSLPETGELFFGEGSRLTVL.

The chain has TRBV30 and TRBJ2-7; TRBD2 matches at 10 bases. Germline CDR1 GTSNPN, CDR2 SVGIG (reference sequence). This CDR3 contains 14 residues. Losses at the gene ends were 5 bases for V and 0 bases for J; bases not matched to a gene: 4. CDR3 protein: CAWEASGSSYEQYF. The CDR3, as DNA: TGTGCCTGGGAAGCTAGCGGGAGCTCCTACGAGCAGTACTTC.

J is TRBJ2-3 and V is TRBV6-5; D possibly corresponds to TRBD1 (6 bases). CDR1 is MNHEY, CDR2 SVGAGI, per germline. V gave up 6 bases and J gave up 5 bases, with 9 bases separating them. This CDR3 has 12 amino acids. The CDR3 nucleotides read TGTGCCAGCAGCCTAGGGGGAGATACGCAGTATTTT. Its protein product is CASSLGGDTQYF.

The chain is built from TRBV6-1 and TRBJ2-7; 7 nucleotides agree with TRBD2. V dropped 4 bases and J dropped 3; count of bases not matched to a gene: 9. CDR3 length: 15 residues. Per the germline V gene, CDR1 is MNHNS and CDR2 is SASEGT. The CDR3 DNA follows: TGTGCCAGCAGTGGACCTCGGCTAGCGGACTACGAGCAGTACTTC. As protein: CASSGPRLADYEQYF.

The chain is built from TRBV7-8 and TRBJ2-7; TRBD2 agrees at 8 bases. This CDR3 comprises 17 residues. The V gene's germline CDR1 is SGHVS and CDR2 FQNEAQ. V lost 8 bases and J lost 6; bases outside the gene matches: 21. The DNA for the CDR3 is TGTGCCAGCTGGGGACTAGGCGGACACACAGATCTTTCCGAGCAGTACTTC. This encodes CASWGLGGHTDLSEQYF.

This clone was observed once. The chain links TRBV10-3 to TRBJ2-3; 10 bases agree with TRBD1. CDR3 size: 16 residues. CDR1 ENHRY and CDR2 SYGVKD come from the germline V gene. Trimming at V came to 4 bases and at J to 1 base, leaving 5 bases not matched to a gene. CDR3 bases: TGTGCCATCAGTGGGGGGACAGGGGTGGGCACAGATACGCAGTATTTT. Protein sequence: CAISGGTGVGTDTQYF.

V gene TRBV28 combines with J gene TRBJ2-4, with D uncertain. In germline, CDR1 is MDHEN, CDR2 SYDVKM. Trimming took 8 bases from V and 0 from J, leaving 17 bases between them. The CDR3 consists of 16 residues. CDR3 sequence: CASRTATTLAKNIQYF. CDR3 coding DNA: TGTGCCAGCCGTACCGCCACCACTTTAGCCAAAAACATTCAGTACTTC.